The 6 T cell receptor beta chains listed next were all sequenced from one sample in a study of beta chain features in type 1 diabetes (dated 2018 in TCRdb). Libraries were prepared through the immunoSEQ multiplex PCR assay. The entire isolated RNA was reverse transcribed using the High Capacity cDNA Reverse Transcription Kit, and thus expressed TCRB transcripts were sequenced. The immuneACCESS repertoire file appears here via TCRdb, limited to in-frame rearrangements. These files lack a portion of the clones; in checked studies, under half of the deficit traces to unresolved V genes, and the cause of the others is not known. The sample yields more than 300,000 clones; around 13% were counted once. Less than 0.02% of the sample is in the top ten clones. The material sequenced was naive CD4+ T cells from blood. The cell subset or site label, as the study defines it: true naive CD4+ T cells. Every receptor here comes from a man between 18 and 35 years old in good health.

The chain links TRBV4-1 to TRBJ2-7; D perhaps matches TRBD1 (5 bases). V dropped 0 bases and J dropped 2 bases, with 17 bases sitting between them. The germline gives CDR1 MGHRA, CDR2 YSYEKL. The CDR3 is made up of 17 amino acids. This chain's CDR3 is CASSQDHGAGTAYEQYF. In nucleotides, the CDR3 is TGCGCCAGCAGCCAAGATCATGGGGCAGGTACAGCCTACGAGCAGTACTTC.

CDR3 loop: CATGQIGGTEAFF. The CDR3, as DNA: TGTGCCACCGGCCAAATTGGCGGCACTGAAGCTTTCTTT. The chain recombines TRBV6-5 with TRBJ1-1; no definite D call. Trimming cost V 10 bases and J 4 bases, with 16 bases left between them. The CDR3 spans 13 residues. Germline V gene sequence: CDR1 MNHEY, CDR2 SVGAGI.

This clone was recorded a few times. The gene calls are TRBV4-2 and TRBJ1-5, with TRBD1 identical over 9 bases. J was trimmed by 0 bases and V by 3 bases; bases with no gene match: 3. Per the germline V gene, CDR1 is LGHNA and CDR2 is YNFKEQ. CDR3 size: 16 residues. The CDR3 loop reads CASSQDRGDSNQPQHF. Here the CDR3 DNA reads TGTGCCAGCAGCCAGGACAGGGGTGATAGCAATCAGCCCCAGCATTTT.

The sample holds a few counts of this clone. This chain joins TRBV5-1 and TRBJ2-1; TRBD2 aligns across 7 bases. CDR1 and CDR2 from the germline V gene are SGHRS and YFSETQ. The trim removed 1 base at V and 5 bases at J, leaving 6 bases unmatched. CDR3 length: 15 amino acids. In nucleotides, the CDR3 is TGCGCCAGCAGCTTGCGTGCGGGAGACAACAATGAGCAGTTCTTC. Translating gives CASSLRAGDNNEQFF.

The sample holds a few counts of this clone. The chain has TRBV6-1 and TRBJ2-2; 9 bases line up with TRBD1. This CDR3 contains 15 residues. Germline CDR1 MNHNS, CDR2 SASEGT. After removal of 6 bases from V and 1 base from J, the junction contained 3 bases not matched to a gene. CDR3 protein: CASRTGQGNTGELFF. As DNA, the CDR3 is TGTGCCAGCAGAACGGGACAGGGGAACACCGGGGAGCTGTTTTTT.

This sequence joins TRBV11-1 and TRBJ1-1; D gene unclear. The length of the CDR3 is 13 residues. V shed 5 bases and J shed 1 base, with 8 bases lying between them. From germline, CDR1 is SGHAT and CDR2 FQDESV (reference sequence). Here the CDR3 reads CASSPNRNTEAFF. CDR3 sequence (DNA): TGTGCCAGCAGCCCTAACAGGAACACTGAAGCTTTCTTT.